This TCR beta chain was retrieved from a study of blood T cell repertoires in COVID-19. Study information: The United States, Italy and Spain were the sources of the acute and convalescent COVID-19 samples.

This CDR3 has 13 amino acids. Germline lookup yields CDR1 SEHNR and CDR2 FQNEAQ (reference sequence). Deletions cut 4 bases from V and 9 bases from J, with 13 bases between. In the original analysis: Amplification of reference gene primers was used by the study to estimate nucleated cell counts. The method was immunoSEQ multiplex PCR; TCRdb's version includes in-frame clones alone and lacks a portion of them. The DNA gave D and trimming, while V, J and clone size come from that table. The data contain about 240,000 clones, roughly 80% of them singletons. V usage is TRBV7-9 and J usage is TRBJ1-5, with a weak D call TRBD1 (5 bases). The sample comprised peripheral blood. The TCR sequence derives from a woman between 18 and 29 years old with acute or convalescent COVID-19. The CDR3 loop is CASSWGDSRPQHF. The CDR3 DNA follows: TGTGCCAGCAGCTGGGGGGATTCGCGGCCCCAGCATTTT. Combining the CDR3 with reference TRBV7-9 and TRBJ1-5 gives the whole variable domain DTGVSQNPRHKITKRGQNVTFRCDPISEHNRLYWYRQTLGQGPEFLTYFQNEAQLEKSRLLSDRFSAERPKGSFSTLEIQRTEQGDSAMYLCASSWGDSRPQHFGDGTRLSIL.